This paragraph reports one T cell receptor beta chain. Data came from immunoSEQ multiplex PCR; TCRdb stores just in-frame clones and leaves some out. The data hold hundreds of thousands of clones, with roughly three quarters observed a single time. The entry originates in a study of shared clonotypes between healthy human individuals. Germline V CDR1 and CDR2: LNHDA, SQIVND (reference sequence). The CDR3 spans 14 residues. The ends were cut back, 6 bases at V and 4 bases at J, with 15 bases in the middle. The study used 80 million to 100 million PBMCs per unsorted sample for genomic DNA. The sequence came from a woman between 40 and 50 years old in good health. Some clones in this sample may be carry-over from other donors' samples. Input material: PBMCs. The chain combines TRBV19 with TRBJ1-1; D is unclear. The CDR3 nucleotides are TGTGCCAGTAGCCCGGTGGACCGCATCACTGAAGCTTTCTTT. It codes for CASSPVDRITEAFF. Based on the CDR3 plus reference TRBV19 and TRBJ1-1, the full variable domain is DGGITQSPKYLFRKEGQNVTLSCEQNLNHDAMYWYRQDPGQGLRLIYYSQIVNDFQKGDIAEGYSVSREKKESFPLTVTSAQKNPTAFYLCASSPVDRITEAFFGQGTRLTVV.